The present TCR beta chain was sequenced within a study of T-cell reconstitution after alpha-beta-depleted transplantation in children. It was with unique molecular identifiers that the TCRbeta library was prepared. TCRdb independently ran MiXCR on the PCR reads; one entry per CDR3 protein. The data show more than 200,000 distinct CDR3 sequences, 9.7% seen once. Trimming pared 3 bases from V and 5 bases from J, leaving 14 bases between. CDR1 is SGHRS, CDR2 YFSETQ, per germline. The CDR3 totals 14 residues. This clonotype was observed many times. The sequenced sample was PBMCs from the stem cell graft donor, obtained from the stem cell graft. The clonotype was recovered from a human donor who donated a stem cell graft to a child with SCID. V gene TRBV5-1 combines with J gene TRBJ2-5; D is possibly TRBD1 (6 bases). Written as DNA, the CDR3 is TGCGCCAGCAGCTCAGCCCAGGGGTGGGAGACCCAGTACTTC. Its translation is CASSSAQGWETQYF.